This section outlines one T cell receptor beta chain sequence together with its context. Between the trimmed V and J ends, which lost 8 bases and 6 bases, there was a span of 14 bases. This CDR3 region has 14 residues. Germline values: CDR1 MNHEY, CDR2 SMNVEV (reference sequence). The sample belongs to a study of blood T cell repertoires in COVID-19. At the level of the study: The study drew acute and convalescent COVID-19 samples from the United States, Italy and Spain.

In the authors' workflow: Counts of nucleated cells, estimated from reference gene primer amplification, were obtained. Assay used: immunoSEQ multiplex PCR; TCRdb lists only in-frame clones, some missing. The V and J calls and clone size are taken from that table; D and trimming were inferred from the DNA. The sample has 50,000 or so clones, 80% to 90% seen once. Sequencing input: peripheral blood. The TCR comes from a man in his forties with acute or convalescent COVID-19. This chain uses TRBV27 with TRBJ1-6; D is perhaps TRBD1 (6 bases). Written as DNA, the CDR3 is TGTGCCAGCGCCAGGACAGACGTTAATTCACCCCTCCACTTT. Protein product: CASARTDVNSPLHF.